This T cell receptor (beta chain) was recovered during a study of T cells after yellow fever vaccination. Points from the study as a whole: It was the secondary response that reached its peak faster, day 5 versus 15, but it was weaker. At 96% for CD4 and about 87% for CD8, most primary-vaccination clones showed up again after the booster.

MiXCR was run by TCRdb on the 5' RACE reads, yielding one entry per CDR3 protein. The repertoire holds about 630,000 distinct CDR3 sequences, with around 12% as singletons. This CDR3 region has 16 residues. Germline V CDR1 and CDR2: SNHLY, FYNNEI. Unmatched junction bases numbered 11, after V lost 7 bases and J lost 0 bases. A few counts support this clonotype. Its antigen is currently unknown. The chain links TRBV2 to TRBJ2-5; TRBD1 aligns across 7 bases. Here the sequenced sample was PBMCs, taken on the day of the yellow fever booster vaccination. The sequence derives from a young man who received the YFV17D yellow fever vaccine. CDR3 amino acids: CASKPDRAVDQETQYF. CDR3 nucleotides: TGTGCCAGCAAGCCCGACAGGGCGGTAGACCAAGAGACCCAGTACTTC. Based on the CDR3 plus reference TRBV2 and TRBJ2-5, the full variable domain is EPEVTQTPSHQVTQMGQEVILRCVPISNHLYFYWYRQILGQKVEFLVSFYNNEISEKSEIFDDQFSVERPDGSNFTLKIRSTKLEDSAMYFCASKPDRAVDQETQYFGPGTRLLVL.